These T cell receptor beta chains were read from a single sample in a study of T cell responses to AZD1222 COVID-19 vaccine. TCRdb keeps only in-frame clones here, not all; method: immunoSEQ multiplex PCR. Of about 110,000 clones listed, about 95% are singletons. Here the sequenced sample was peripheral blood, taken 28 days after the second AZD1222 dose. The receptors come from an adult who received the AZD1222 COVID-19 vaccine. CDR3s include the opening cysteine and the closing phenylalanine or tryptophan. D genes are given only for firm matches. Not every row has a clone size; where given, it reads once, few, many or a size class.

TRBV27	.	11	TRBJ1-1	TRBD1	CASGSGGEAFF	TGTGCCAGCGGGTCAGGGGGTGAAGCTTTCTTT
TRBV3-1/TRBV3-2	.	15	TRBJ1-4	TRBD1	CASSHRQGSNEKLFF	TGTGCCAGCAGCCACCGACAGGGCTCTAATGAAAAACTGTTTTTT
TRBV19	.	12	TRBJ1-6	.	CASSFFNSPLHF	TGTGCCAGTAGTTTTTTTAATTCACCCCTCCACTTT
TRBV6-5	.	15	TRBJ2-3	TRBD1	CASSRDRGFTDTQYF	TGTGCCAGCAGCAGGGACAGAGGGTTCACGGATACGCAGTATTTT
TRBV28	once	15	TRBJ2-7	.	CASRPRAGVLYEQYF	TGTGCCAGCAGACCCCGGGCAGGGGTCCTCTACGAGCAGTACTTC
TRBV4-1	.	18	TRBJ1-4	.	CASSQIPSVVAGNEKLFF	TGCGCCAGCAGCCAAATCCCCTCGGTAGTTGCCGGTAATGAAAAACTGTTTTTT
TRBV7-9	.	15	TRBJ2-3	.	CASSLVVGIADTQYF	TGTGCCAGCAGCTTAGTAGTGGGGATCGCAGATACGCAGTATTTT
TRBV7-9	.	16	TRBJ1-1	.	CASTLSGWGRNTEAFF	TGTGCCAGCACCCTATCAGGGTGGGGGAGGAACACTGAAGCTTTCTTT
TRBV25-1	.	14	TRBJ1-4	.	CASSQADLDEKLFF	TGTGCCAGCAGTCAAGCGGACTTGGATGAAAAACTGTTTTTT
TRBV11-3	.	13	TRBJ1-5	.	CASSLAVDQPQHF	TGTGCCAGCAGCTTAGCTGTCGATCAGCCCCAGCATTTT
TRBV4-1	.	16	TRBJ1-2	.	CASRDYESLGVYGYTF	TGCGCCAGCAGAGACTACGAAAGCCTCGGCGTTTATGGCTACACCTTC
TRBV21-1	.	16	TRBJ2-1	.	CASSTLAGGTYNEQFF	TGTGCCAGCAGCACCTTAGCGGGGGGGACCTACAATGAGCAGTTCTTC
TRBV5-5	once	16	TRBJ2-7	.	CASSLEGFLTHYEQYF	TGTGCCAGCAGCTTGGAAGGATTCCTAACTCACTACGAGCAGTACTTC
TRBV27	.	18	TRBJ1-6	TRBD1	CASSPHRGRSSYNSPLHF	TGTGCCAGCAGTCCTCACAGGGGGCGATCGTCCTATAATTCACCCCTCCACTTT
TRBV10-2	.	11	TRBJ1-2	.	CASQGGLGYTF	TGCGCCAGTCAAGGGGGATTGGGCTACACCTTC
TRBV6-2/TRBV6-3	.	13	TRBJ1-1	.	CASSSLRGTEAFF	TGTGCCAGCAGTTCCCTAAGGGGCACTGAAGCTTTCTTT
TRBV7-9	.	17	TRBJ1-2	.	CASIATFLNEGYYGYTF	TGTGCCAGCATTGCCACGTTCCTGAATGAGGGGTACTATGGCTACACCTTC
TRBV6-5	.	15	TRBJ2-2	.	CASHKTGSTTGELFF	TGTGCCAGCCATAAAACGGGATCAACTACCGGGGAGCTGTTTTTT
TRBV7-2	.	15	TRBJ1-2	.	CASSLGTLKVWGYTF	TGTGCCAGCAGCCTTGGGACCCTGAAGGTGTGGGGCTACACCTTC
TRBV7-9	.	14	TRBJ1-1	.	CASSLEWSLGEAFF	TGTGCCAGCAGCTTAGAGTGGTCATTGGGTGAAGCTTTCTTT
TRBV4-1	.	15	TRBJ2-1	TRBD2	CASSQDGTSYNEQFF	TGCGCCAGCAGCCAAGATGGGACTAGCTACAATGAGCAGTTCTTC
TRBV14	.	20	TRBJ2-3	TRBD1	CASSQTMGQGIPGLTDTQYF	TGTGCCAGCAGCCAGACGATGGGACAGGGGATCCCTGGGCTCACAGATACGCAGTATTTT
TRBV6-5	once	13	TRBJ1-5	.	CASSFQRNQPQHF	TGTGCCAGCAGTTTCCAGAGAAATCAGCCCCAGCATTTT
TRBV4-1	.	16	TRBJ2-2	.	CASSQPLAWRAGELFF	TGCGCCAGCAGCCAACCGCTAGCGTGGAGGGCCGGGGAGCTGTTTTTT
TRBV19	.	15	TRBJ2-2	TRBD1	CASSIGQVEGGELFF	TGTGCCAGTAGTATCGGACAGGTCGAGGGCGGGGAGCTGTTTTTT
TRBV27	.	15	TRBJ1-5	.	CASSPGLGRDQPQHF	TGTGCCAGCAGTCCGGGCCTAGGAAGGGATCAGCCCCAGCATTTT
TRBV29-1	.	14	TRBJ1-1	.	CSVARGSQGTEAFF	TGCAGCGTTGCCCGGGGGAGTCAGGGCACTGAAGCTTTCTTT
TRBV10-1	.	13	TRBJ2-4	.	CASSELPENIQYF	TGCGCCAGCAGTGAACTGCCCGAAAACATTCAGTACTTC
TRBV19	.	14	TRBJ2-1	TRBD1	CASSGQGIYNEQFF	TGTGCCAGTTCGGGACAGGGAATCTACAATGAGCAGTTCTTC
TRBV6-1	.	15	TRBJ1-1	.	CASSEPAFRGTEAFF	TGTGCCAGCAGTGAGCCGGCTTTCAGAGGGACTGAAGCTTTCTTT
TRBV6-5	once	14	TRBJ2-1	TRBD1	CASTPDRGNNEQFF	TGTGCCAGCACCCCGGACAGGGGGAACAATGAGCAGTTCTTC
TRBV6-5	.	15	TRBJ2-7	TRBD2	CASSYQREGTYEQYF	TGTGCCAGCAGTTATCAGCGGGAGGGTACCTACGAGCAGTACTTC
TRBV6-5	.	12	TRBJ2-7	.	CASSLQGYEQYF	TGTGCCAGCAGTTTGCAGGGATACGAGCAGTACTTC
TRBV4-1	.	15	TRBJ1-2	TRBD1	CASSQAKDRGHGYTF	TGCGCCAGCAGCCAAGCCAAGGACAGGGGGCATGGCTACACCTTC
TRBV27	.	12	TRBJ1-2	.	CATRVANYGYTF	TGTGCCACCAGGGTGGCGAACTATGGCTACACCTTC
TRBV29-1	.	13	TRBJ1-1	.	CSVLWQGNTEAFF	TGCAGCGTTCTGTGGCAGGGAAACACTGAAGCTTTCTTT
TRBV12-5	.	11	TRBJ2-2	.	CASQEAGELFF	TGTGCTAGTCAAGAGGCGGGGGAGCTGTTTTTT
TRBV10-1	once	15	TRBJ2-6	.	CASSETNSGANVLTF	TGCGCCAGCAGTGAGACGAACTCTGGGGCCAACGTCCTGACTTTC
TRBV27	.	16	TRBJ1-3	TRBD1	CASSQYPDRPGNTIYF	TGTGCCAGCAGTCAATACCCGGACAGGCCAGGAAACACCATATATTTT
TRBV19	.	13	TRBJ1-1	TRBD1	CAGRQGADTEAFF	TGTGCCGGGAGACAGGGGGCTGACACTGAAGCTTTCTTT
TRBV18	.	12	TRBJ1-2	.	CASSPEHVSYTF	TGTGCCAGCTCACCGGAGCATGTGAGCTACACCTTC
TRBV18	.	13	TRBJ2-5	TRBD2	CASSLGGLKTQYF	TGTGCCAGCTCACTGGGGGGGTTGAAGACCCAGTACTTC
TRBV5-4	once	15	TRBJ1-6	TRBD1	CASRTNQGGNSPLHF	TGTGCCAGCCGTACTAATCAGGGGGGGAATTCACCCCTCCACTTT
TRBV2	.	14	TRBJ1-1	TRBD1	CASSATGGSTEAFF	TGTGCCAGCAGTGCGACAGGGGGGTCCACTGAAGCTTTCTTT
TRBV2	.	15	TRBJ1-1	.	CASSDPAAMNTEAFF	TGTGCCAGCAGTGACCCTGCAGCTATGAACACTGAAGCTTTCTTT
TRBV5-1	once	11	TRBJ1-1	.	CASSLEGEAFF	TGCGCCAGCAGCTTGGAGGGTGAAGCTTTCTTT
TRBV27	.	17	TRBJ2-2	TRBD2	CASSLLRTSGSAGELFF	TGTGCCAGCAGTTTACTTCGGACTAGCGGGAGCGCCGGGGAGCTGTTTTTT
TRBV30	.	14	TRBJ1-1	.	CAWVVNSGNTEAFF	TGTGCCTGGGTCGTTAATTCAGGGAACACTGAAGCTTTCTTT
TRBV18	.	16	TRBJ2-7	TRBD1	CASSPGRQGGSYEQYF	TGTGCCAGCTCACCAGGGCGACAGGGGGGCTCCTACGAGCAGTACTTC
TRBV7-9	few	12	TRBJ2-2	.	CASSLGVGELFF	TGTGCCAGCAGCTTAGGGGTCGGGGAGCTGTTTTTT
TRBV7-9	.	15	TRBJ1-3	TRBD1	CASSQGQGAGNTIYF	TGTGCCAGCAGCCAGGGACAGGGTGCCGGAAACACCATATATTTT
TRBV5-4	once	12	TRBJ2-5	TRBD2	CASYSGTETQYF	TGTGCCAGCTATAGCGGGACGGAGACCCAGTACTTC
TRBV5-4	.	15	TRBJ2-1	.	CASSFGGSSYNEQFF	TGTGCCAGCAGCTTCGGCGGGTCCTCCTACAATGAGCAGTTCTTC
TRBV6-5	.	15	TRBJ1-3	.	CASSYDSRAGNTIYF	TGTGCCAGCAGTTACGACTCCCGGGCTGGAAACACCATATATTTT